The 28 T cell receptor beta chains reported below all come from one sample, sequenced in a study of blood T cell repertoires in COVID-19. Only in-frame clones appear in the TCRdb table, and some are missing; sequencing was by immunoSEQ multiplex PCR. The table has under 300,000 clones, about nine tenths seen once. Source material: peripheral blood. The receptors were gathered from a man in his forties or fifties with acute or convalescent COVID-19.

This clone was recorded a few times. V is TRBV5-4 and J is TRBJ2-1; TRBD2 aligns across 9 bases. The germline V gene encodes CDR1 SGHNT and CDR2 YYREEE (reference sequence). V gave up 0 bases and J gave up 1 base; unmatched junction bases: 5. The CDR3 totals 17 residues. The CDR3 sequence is CASSLGSSGKSYNEQFF. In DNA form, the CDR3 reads TGTGCCAGCAGCTTGGGGTCTAGCGGGAAATCCTACAATGAGCAGTTCTTC.

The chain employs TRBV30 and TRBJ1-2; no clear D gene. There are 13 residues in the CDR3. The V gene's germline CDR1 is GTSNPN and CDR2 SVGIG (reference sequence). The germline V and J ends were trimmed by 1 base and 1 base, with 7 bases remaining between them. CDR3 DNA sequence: TGTGCCTGGAGTGACGGGGTTAACTATGGCTACACCTTC. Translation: CAWSDGVNYGYTF.

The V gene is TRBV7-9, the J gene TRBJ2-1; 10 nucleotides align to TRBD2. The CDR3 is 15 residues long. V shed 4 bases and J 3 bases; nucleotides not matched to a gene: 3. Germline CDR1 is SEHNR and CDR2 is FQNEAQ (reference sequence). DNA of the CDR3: TGTGCCAGCAGCTCCGAGCGGGGGGGCTACAATGAGCAGTTCTTC. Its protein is CASSSERGGYNEQFF.

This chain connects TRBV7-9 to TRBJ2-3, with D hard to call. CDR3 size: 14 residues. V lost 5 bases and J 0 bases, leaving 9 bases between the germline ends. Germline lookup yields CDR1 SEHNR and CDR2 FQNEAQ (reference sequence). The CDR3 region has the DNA TGTGCCAGCAGCCCAGGTCCCAGCACAGATACGCAGTATTTT. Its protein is CASSPGPSTDTQYF.

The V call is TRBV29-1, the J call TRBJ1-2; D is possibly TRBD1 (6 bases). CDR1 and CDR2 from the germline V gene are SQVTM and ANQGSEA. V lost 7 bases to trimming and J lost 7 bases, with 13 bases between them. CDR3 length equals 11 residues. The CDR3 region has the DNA TGCAGCGCGTTGGACAGTACTGGCTACACCTTC. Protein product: CSALDSTGYTF.

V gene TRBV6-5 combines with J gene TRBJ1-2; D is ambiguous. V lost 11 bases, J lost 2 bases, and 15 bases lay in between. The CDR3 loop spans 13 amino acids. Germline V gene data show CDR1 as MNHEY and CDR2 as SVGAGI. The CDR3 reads CAARAGGNYGYTF. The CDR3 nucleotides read TGTGCCGCAAGGGCCGGCGGGAACTATGGCTACACCTTC.

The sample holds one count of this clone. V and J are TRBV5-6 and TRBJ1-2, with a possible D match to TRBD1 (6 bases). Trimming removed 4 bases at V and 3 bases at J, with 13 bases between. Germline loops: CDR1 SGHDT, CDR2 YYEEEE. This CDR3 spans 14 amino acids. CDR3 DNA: TGTGCCAGCAGCATACAACAGGGTGACTATGGCTACACCTTC. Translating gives CASSIQQGDYGYTF.

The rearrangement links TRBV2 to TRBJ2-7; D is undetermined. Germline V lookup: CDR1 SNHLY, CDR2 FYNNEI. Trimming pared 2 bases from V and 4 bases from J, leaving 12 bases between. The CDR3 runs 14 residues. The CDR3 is CASSEMVQLYEQYF. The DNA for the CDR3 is TGTGCCAGCAGTGAAATGGTACAGCTATACGAGCAGTACTTC.

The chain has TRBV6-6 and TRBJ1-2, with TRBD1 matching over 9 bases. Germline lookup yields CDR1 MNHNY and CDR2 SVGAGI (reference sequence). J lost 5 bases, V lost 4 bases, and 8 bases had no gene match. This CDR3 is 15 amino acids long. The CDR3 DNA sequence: TGTGCCAGCAGTTCTCTACAGGGGGCGGAGTATGGCTACACCTTC. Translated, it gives CASSSLQGAEYGYTF.

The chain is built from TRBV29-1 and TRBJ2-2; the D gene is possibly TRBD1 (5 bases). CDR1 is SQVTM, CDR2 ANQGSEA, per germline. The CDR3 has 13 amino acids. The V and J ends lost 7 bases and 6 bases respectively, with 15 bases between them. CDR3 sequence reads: CSGRTNSAGELFF. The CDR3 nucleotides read TGCAGCGGACGGACAAACTCGGCCGGGGAGCTGTTTTTT.

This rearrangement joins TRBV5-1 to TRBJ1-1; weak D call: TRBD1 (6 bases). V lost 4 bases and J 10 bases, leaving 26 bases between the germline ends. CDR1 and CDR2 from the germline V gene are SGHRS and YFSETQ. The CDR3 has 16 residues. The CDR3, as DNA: TGCGCCAGCAGCGCCCCAACCACAGGGTCGGTTGGAGGAGCTTTCTTT. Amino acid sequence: CASSAPTTGSVGGAFF.

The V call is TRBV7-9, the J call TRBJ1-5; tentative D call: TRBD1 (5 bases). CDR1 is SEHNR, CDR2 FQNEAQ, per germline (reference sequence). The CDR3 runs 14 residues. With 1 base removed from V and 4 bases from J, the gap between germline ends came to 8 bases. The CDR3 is CASSLGGVNQPQHF. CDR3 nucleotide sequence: TGTGCCAGCAGCTTAGGGGGGGTTAATCAGCCCCAGCATTTT.

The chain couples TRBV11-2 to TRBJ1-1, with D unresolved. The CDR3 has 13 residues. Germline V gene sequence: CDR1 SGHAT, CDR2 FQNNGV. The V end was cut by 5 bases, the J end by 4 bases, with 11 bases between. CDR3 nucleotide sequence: TGTGCCAGCAGCCCCCCCACGAGCACTGAAGCTTTCTTT. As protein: CASSPPTSTEAFF.

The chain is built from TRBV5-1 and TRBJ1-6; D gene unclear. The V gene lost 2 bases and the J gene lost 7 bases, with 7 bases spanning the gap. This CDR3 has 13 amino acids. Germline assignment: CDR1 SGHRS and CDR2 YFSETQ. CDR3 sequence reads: CASSLEENSPLHF. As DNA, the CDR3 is TGCGCCAGCAGCTTAGAGGAAAATTCACCCCTCCACTTT.

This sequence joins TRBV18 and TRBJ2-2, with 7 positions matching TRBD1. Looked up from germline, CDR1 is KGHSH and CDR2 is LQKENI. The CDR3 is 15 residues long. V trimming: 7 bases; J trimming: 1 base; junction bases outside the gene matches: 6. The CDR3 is CASWGQLKNTGELFF. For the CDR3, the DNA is TGTGCCAGCTGGGGACAGCTTAAGAACACCGGGGAGCTGTTTTTT. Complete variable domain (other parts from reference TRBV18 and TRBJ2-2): NAGVMQNPRHLVRRRGQEARLRCSPMKGHSHVYWYRQLPEEGLKFMVYLQKENIIDESGMPKERFSAEFPKEGPSILRIQQVVRGDSAAYFCASWGQLKNTGELFFGEGSRLTVL.

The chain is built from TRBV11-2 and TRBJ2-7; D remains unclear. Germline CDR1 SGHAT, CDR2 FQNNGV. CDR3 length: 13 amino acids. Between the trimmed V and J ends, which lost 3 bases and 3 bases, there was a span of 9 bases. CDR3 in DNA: TGTGCCAGCAGCTTCCTCCCCCGCTACGAGCAGTACTTC. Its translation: CASSFLPRYEQYF.

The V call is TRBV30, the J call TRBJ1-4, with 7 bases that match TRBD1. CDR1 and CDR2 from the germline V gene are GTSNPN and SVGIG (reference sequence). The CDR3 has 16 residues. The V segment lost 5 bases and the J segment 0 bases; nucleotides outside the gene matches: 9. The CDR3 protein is CAWATGARATNEKLFF. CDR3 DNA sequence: TGTGCCTGGGCCACAGGGGCAAGGGCAACTAATGAAAAACTGTTTTTT. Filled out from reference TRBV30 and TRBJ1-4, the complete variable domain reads SQTIHQWPATLVQPVGSPLSLECTVEGTSNPNLYWYRQAAGRGLQLLFYSVGIGQISSEVPQNLSASRPQDRQFILSSKKLLLSDSGFYLCAWATGARATNEKLFFGSGTQLSVL.

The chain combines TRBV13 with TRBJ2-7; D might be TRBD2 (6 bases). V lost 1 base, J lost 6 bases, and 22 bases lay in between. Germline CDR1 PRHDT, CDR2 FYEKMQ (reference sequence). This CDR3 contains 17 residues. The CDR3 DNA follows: TGTGCCAGCAGCTTAGTGCCCGGACGCGGGACCCTACCCGAGCAGTACTTC. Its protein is CASSLVPGRGTLPEQYF. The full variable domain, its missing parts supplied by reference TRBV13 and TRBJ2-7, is AAGVIQSPRHLIKEKRETATLKCYPIPRHDTVYWYQQGPGQDPQFLISFYEKMQSDKGSIPDRFSAQQFSDYHSELNMSSLELGDSALYFCASSLVPGRGTLPEQYFGPGTRLTVT.

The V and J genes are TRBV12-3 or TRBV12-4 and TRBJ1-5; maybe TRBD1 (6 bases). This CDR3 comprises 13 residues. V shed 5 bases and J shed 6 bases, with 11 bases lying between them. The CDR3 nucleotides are TGTGCCAGCAGTCATGCCAGGGGTCAGCCCCAGCATTTT. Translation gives CASSHARGQPQHF.

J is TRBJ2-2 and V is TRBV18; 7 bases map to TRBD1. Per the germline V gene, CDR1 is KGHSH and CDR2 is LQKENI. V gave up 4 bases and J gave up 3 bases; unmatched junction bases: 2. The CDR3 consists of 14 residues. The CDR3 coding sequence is TGTGCCAGCTCACAGGGACAGTACACCGGGGAGCTGTTTTTT. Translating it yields CASSQGQYTGELFF.

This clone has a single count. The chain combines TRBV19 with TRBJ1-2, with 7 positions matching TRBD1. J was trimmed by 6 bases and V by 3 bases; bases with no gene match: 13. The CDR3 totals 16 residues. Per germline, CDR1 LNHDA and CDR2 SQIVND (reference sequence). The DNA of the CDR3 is TGTGCCAGTAGTATGCCACTTCGGACAGGTGGGGATGGCTACACCTTC. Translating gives CASSMPLRTGGDGYTF.

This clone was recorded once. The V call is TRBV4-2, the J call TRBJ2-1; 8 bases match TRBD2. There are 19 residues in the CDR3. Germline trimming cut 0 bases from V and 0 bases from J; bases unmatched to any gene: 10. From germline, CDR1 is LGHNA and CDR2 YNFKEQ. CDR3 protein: CASSQDLTSVLSSYNEQFF. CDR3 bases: TGTGCCAGCAGCCAAGATTTGACTAGCGTTCTAAGCTCCTACAATGAGCAGTTCTTC.

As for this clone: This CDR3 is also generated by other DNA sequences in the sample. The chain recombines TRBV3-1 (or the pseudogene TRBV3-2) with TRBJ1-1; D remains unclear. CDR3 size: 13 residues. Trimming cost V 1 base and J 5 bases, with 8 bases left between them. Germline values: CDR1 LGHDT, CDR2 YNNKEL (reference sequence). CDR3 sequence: CASSQVGGTEAFF. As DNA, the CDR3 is TGTGCCAGCAGCCAAGTAGGAGGGACTGAAGCTTTCTTT.

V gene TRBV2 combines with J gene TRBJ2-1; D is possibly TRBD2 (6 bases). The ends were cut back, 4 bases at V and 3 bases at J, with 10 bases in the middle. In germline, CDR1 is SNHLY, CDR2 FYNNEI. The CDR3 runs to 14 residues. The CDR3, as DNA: TGTGCCAGCAGTGGGGGAGCGGGCTACAATGAGCAGTTCTTC. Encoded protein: CASSGGAGYNEQFF. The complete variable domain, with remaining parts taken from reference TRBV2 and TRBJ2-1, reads EPEVTQTPSHQVTQMGQEVILRCVPISNHLYFYWYRQILGQKVEFLVSFYNNEISEKSEIFDDQFSVERPDGSNFTLKIRSTKLEDSAMYFCASSGGAGYNEQFFGPGTRLTVL.

The CDR3 here is CASSRPAGAWMYNSPLHF. The CDR3, as DNA: TGTGCCAGCAGCCGTCCGGCGGGGGCCTGGATGTATAATTCACCCCTCCACTTT. The V gene is TRBV7-2, the J gene TRBJ1-6; tentatively, D is TRBD1 (6 bases). Germline CDR1 is SGHTA and CDR2 is FQGNSA. The CDR3 runs 18 residues. Trimming took 5 bases from V and 4 from J, leaving 21 bases between them.

CDR3 DNA sequence: TGTGCCAGTAGTATCCCGGGACTGCGGGAAAAACTGTTTTTT. Protein sequence: CASSIPGLREKLFF. The J gene is TRBJ1-4, the V gene TRBV19, with a tentative D call TRBD1 (5 bases). This CDR3 has 14 residues. Germline values: CDR1 LNHDA, CDR2 SQIVND (reference sequence). The V and J ends lost 3 bases and 8 bases respectively, with 13 bases between them.

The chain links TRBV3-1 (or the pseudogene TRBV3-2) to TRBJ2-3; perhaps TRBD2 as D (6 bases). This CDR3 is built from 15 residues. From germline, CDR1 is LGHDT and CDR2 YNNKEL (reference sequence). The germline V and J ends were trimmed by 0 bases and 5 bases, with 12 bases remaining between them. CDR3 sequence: CASSQDPGDRDTQYF. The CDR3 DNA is TGTGCCAGCAGCCAAGATCCGGGGGACCGAGATACGCAGTATTTT.

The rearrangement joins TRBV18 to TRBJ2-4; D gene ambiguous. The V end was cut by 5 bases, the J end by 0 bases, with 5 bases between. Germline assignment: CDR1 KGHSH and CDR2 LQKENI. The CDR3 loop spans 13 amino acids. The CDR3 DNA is TGTGCCAGCTCAGCCAGAGCCAAAAACATTCAGTACTTC. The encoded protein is CASSARAKNIQYF.